This T cell receptor (beta chain) was observed in a study of blood T cell repertoires in COVID-19. About the research overall: There were acute and convalescent COVID-19 samples, and they came from the United States, Italy and Spain. In each case, the material was cDNA or gDNA derived from T cells, B-cell-depleted T cells, or PBMCs.

Per the original methods: Amplification with reference gene primers provided the estimates of nucleated cell counts. Here immunoSEQ multiplex PCR was the method, and the copy in TCRdb shows in-frame clones only, minus some. The V and J calls and the clone size are those of that table, but D and trimming were determined from the DNA. The sample includes 99,000 or so clones, roughly 83% of them seen just once. CDR3 size: 15 residues. Losses at the gene ends were 4 bases for V and 9 bases for J; bases not matched to a gene: 13. The germline gives CDR1 SGDLS, CDR2 YYNGEE. The sequence derives from a woman of 80 years or more with active or convalescent COVID-19. V gene TRBV9 combines with J gene TRBJ2-1, with 7 bases lining up with TRBD2. Sequenced input: peripheral blood. CDR3 nucleotide sequence: TGTGCCAGCAGCATACGGACTAGTAGTAGTATTGAGCAGTTCTTC. Translation: CASSIRTSSSIEQFF. Filled out from reference TRBV9 and TRBJ2-1, the complete variable domain reads DSGVTQTPKHLITATGQRVTLRCSPRSGDLSVYWYQQSLDQGLQFLIQYYNGEERAKGNILERFSAQQFPDLHSELNLSSLELGDSALYFCASSIRTSSSIEQFFGPGTRLTVL.